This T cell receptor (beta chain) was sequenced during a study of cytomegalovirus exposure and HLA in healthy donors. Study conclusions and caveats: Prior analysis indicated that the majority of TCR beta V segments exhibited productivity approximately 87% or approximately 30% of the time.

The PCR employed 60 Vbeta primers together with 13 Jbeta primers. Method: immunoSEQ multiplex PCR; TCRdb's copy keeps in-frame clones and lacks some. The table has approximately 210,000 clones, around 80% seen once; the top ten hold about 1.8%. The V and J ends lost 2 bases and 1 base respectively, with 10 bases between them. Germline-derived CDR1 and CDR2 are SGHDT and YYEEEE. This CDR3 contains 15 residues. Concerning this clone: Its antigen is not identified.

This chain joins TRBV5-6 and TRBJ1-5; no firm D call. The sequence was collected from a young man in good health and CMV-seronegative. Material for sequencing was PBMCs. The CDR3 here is CASSLTAASNQPQHF. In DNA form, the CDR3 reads TGTGCCAGCAGCTTAACGGCGGCAAGCAATCAGCCCCAGCATTTT.